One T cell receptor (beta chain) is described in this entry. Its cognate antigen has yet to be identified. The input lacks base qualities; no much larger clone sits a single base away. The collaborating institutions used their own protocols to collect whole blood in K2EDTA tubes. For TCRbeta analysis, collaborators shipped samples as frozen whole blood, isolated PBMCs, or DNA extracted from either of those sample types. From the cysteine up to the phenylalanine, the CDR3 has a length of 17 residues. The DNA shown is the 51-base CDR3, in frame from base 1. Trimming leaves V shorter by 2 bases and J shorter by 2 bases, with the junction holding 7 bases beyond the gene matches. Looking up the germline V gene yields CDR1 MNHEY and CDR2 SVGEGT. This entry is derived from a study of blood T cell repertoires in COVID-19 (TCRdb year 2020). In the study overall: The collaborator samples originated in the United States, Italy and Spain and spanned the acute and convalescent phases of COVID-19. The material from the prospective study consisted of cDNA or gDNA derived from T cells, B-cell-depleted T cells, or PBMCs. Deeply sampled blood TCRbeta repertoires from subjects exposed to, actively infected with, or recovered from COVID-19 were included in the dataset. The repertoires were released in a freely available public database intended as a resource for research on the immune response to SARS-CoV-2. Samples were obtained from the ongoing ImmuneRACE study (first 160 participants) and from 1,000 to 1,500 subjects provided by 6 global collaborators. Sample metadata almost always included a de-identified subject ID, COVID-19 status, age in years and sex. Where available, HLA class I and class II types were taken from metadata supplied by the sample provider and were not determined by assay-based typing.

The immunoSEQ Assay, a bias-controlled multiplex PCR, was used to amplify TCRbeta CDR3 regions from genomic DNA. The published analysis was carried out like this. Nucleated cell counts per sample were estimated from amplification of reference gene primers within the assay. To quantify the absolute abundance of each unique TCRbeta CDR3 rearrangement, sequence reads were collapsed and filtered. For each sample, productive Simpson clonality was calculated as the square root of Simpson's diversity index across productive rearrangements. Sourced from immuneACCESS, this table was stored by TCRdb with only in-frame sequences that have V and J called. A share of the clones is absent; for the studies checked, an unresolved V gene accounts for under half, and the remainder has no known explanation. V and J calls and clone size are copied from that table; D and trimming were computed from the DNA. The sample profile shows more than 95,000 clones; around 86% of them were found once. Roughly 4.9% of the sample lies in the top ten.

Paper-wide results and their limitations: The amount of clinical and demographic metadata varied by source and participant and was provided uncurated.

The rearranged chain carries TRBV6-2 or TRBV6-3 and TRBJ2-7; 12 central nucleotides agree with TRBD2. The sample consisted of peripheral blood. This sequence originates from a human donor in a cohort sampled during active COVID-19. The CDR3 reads CASSYALAGGWTYEQYF. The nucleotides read TGTGCCAGCAGTTACGCCCTAGCGGGAGGGTGGACCTACGAGCAGTACTTC.